The 24 T cell receptor beta chains below were found in one sample sequenced in a study of cytomegalovirus exposure and HLA in healthy donors. 60 Vbeta and 13 Jbeta primers were used in PCR. Clones were sequenced by immunoSEQ multiplex PCR, and TCRdb holds only the in-frame ones, with some missing. The profile covers around 99,000 clones, with roughly three fifths appearing a single time and around 6.5% taken by the ten largest. The source material was PBMCs. Receptor source: a woman under 40 in good health and CMV-seronegative.

This clone was seen only once. This chain uses TRBV4-1 with TRBJ2-2, with 10 bases identical to TRBD1. This CDR3 spans 18 amino acids. V lost 0 bases, J lost 0 bases, and 4 bases stayed unmatched. Germline V gene sequence: CDR1 MGHRA, CDR2 YSYEKL. CDR3 sequence reads: CASSQEAGQGANTGELFF. In DNA, the CDR3 is TGCGCCAGCAGCCAAGAAGCCGGACAGGGGGCGAACACCGGGGAGCTGTTTTTT.

A few counts support this clone. The chain carries TRBV6-5 and TRBJ1-6, with D possibly TRBD1 on 5 matching bases. This CDR3 spans 13 amino acids. Trimming stripped 5 bases from V and 8 bases from J, with 10 bases between. Looked up from germline, CDR1 is MNHEY and CDR2 is SVGAGI. In nucleotides, the CDR3 is TGTGCCAGCAGTGCCGGGGGACATTCACCCCTCCACTTT. Residues: CASSAGGHSPLHF.

The rearrangement uses TRBV5-6 and TRBJ2-2; 8 nucleotides align to TRBD1. The junction had 3 bases not matched to a gene; V was cut back by 4 bases and J by 4 bases. The CDR3 sequence is 14 residues long. Per germline, CDR1 SGHDT and CDR2 YYEEEE. The CDR3: CASSLTGGTGELFF. In DNA, the CDR3 is TGTGCCAGCAGCCTAACAGGGGGCACCGGGGAGCTGTTTTTT.

This chain connects TRBV13 to TRBJ2-1; 9 positions agree with TRBD2. Germline values: CDR1 PRHDT, CDR2 FYEKMQ (reference sequence). V was clipped by 5 bases and J by 3 bases; unmatched bases: 5. The CDR3 spans 15 residues. DNA of the CDR3: TGTGCCAGCAGCGCCCCGACTAGCGGCTACAATGAGCAGTTCTTC. Encoded protein: CASSAPTSGYNEQFF. The complete variable domain, with remaining parts taken from reference TRBV13 and TRBJ2-1, reads AAGVIQSPRHLIKEKRETATLKCYPIPRHDTVYWYQQGPGQDPQFLISFYEKMQSDKGSIPDRFSAQQFSDYHSELNMSSLELGDSALYFCASSAPTSGYNEQFFGPGTRLTVL.

The gene calls are TRBV5-8 and TRBJ1-6; D unclear. From germline, CDR1 is SGHTS and CDR2 YDEGEE. There are 13 residues in the CDR3. With 3 bases removed from V and 10 bases from J, the gap between germline ends came to 11 bases. The CDR3 here is CASSSVPRSPLHF. The CDR3, as DNA: TGTGCCAGCAGCTCGGTCCCCCGATCACCCCTCCACTTT.

This clone has a handful of counts. This rearrangement joins TRBV2 to TRBJ1-2; TRBD1 matches at 7 bases. Germline CDR1 and CDR2: SNHLY and FYNNEI. CDR3 length: 16 residues. Trimming at V came to 6 bases and at J to 2 bases, leaving 12 bases not matched to a gene. CDR3 nucleotide sequence: TGTGCCAGCAGCGAGTTCCCAGGGGGTAGGAACTATGGCTACACCTTC. Its protein is CASSEFPGGRNYGYTF. The variable domain in full, with the rest retrieved from reference TRBV2 and TRBJ1-2, is EPEVTQTPSHQVTQMGQEVILRCVPISNHLYFYWYRQILGQKVEFLVSFYNNEISEKSEIFDDQFSVERPDGSNFTLKIRSTKLEDSAMYFCASSEFPGGRNYGYTFGSGTRLTVV.

The V call is TRBV27, the J call TRBJ2-7; TRBD1 matches at 8 bases. The CDR3 has 13 amino acids. Per the germline V gene, CDR1 is MNHEY and CDR2 is SMNVEV (reference sequence). V dropped 1 base and J dropped 5; count of bases not matched to a gene: 1. DNA of the CDR3: TGTGCCAGCAGTTTATGGACAGGGAACGAGCAGTACTTC. This translates into CASSLWTGNEQYF.

CDR3 protein: CASSGGEGQPQHF. The CDR3 region has the DNA TGTGCCAGCAGCGGAGGGGAAGGTCAGCCCCAGCATTTT. The chain uses TRBV4-2 and TRBJ1-5, with D possibly matching TRBD1 (5 bases). Deletions cut 5 bases from V and 6 bases from J, with 11 bases between. This CDR3 contains 13 residues. CDR1 and CDR2 from the germline V gene are LGHNA and YNFKEQ.

This clone was observed a few times. Other nucleotide sequences in the sample specify the same CDR3. The V gene is TRBV11-2, the J gene TRBJ1-2; D might be TRBD1 (5 bases). In germline, CDR1 is SGHAT, CDR2 FQNNGV. The CDR3 runs to 15 residues. V shed 5 bases and J shed 4 bases, with 17 bases lying between them. The CDR3 is CASSRGFGGTYGYTF. CDR3 DNA sequence: TGTGCCAGCAGCCGGGGTTTCGGGGGGACCTATGGCTACACCTTC.

The chain combines TRBV2 with TRBJ1-1; D is undetermined. CDR3 size: 12 residues. Trimming pared 5 bases from V and 6 bases from J, leaving 10 bases between. Germline CDR1 is SNHLY and CDR2 is FYNNEI. The DNA of the CDR3 is TGTGCCAGCAGTTTCGGGGAAGCTGAAGCTTTCTTT. This sequence encodes CASSFGEAEAFF.

Here the CDR3 reads CASSEGLAEAKNIQYF. In DNA form, the CDR3 reads TGTGCCAGCAGCGAGGGACTAGCGGAAGCCAAAAACATTCAGTACTTC. This chain links TRBV7-6 with TRBJ2-4; 11 nucleotides line up with TRBD2. The CDR3 runs 16 residues. CDR1 and CDR2 from the germline V gene are SGHVS and FNYEAQ. V lost 5 bases to trimming and J lost 0 bases; unmatched junction nucleotides: 3.

This clone turned up a few times. The chain has TRBV6-6 and TRBJ2-7, with D maybe TRBD1 (6 bases). Germline V lookup: CDR1 MNHNY, CDR2 SVGAGI (reference sequence). This CDR3 contains 14 residues. V lost 2 bases, J lost 3 bases, and 11 bases lay in between. CDR3 DNA: TGTGCCAGCAGTTACGGGGGCCGAGACTACGAGCAGTACTTC. Translation: CASSYGGRDYEQYF.

V is TRBV7-8 and J is TRBJ2-5, with a weak D call TRBD2 (6 bases). This CDR3 region has 13 residues. CDR1 SGHVS and CDR2 FQNEAQ come from the germline V gene. V was shortened by 4 bases and J by 2 bases, with 8 bases between the two germline ends. CDR3: CASSWDFQETQYF. The CDR3 DNA follows: TGTGCCAGCAGCTGGGACTTTCAAGAGACCCAGTACTTC.

Only one count was recorded for this clone. This rearrangement joins TRBV5-1 to TRBJ2-7; a weak D match, TRBD2 (6 bases). From germline, CDR1 is SGHRS and CDR2 YFSETQ. V was shortened by 6 bases and J by 7 bases, with 14 bases between the two germline ends. The CDR3 has 12 residues. The CDR3 bases are TGCGCCAGCAAGGAGCGGCGGGGAGAGCAGTACTTC. Translating gives CASKERRGEQYF.

J is TRBJ1-2 and V is TRBV28; 11 bases are a match to TRBD1. The CDR3 loop spans 13 amino acids. Germline CDR1 is MDHEN and CDR2 is SYDVKM. V shed 8 bases, J shed 7 bases, and the junction held 6 bases outside the gene matches. CDR3 region: CASAPGQGGGYTF. In nucleotides, the CDR3 is TGTGCCAGCGCACCGGGACAGGGGGGTGGCTACACCTTC.

The gene calls are TRBV6-4 and TRBJ1-5; no definite D call. The CDR3 runs to 15 residues. V was pared by 6 bases and J by 2 bases, with 14 bases between. Germline assignment: CDR1 MRHNA and CDR2 SNTAGT. The CDR3 bases are TGTGCCAGCAGCCCGACGCCCGGGGGCAATCAGCCCCAGCATTTT. Translation gives CASSPTPGGNQPQHF.

A few counts support this clone. The chain recombines TRBV21-1 with TRBJ2-7; the table names TRBD2, a call not compared with the DNA. TRBV21-1 is assigned pseudogene status. This CDR3 is 19 amino acids long. The CDR3 spells CASSNTGAYSSGLSYEQYF. CDR3 coding DNA: TGTGCCAGCAGCAATACCGGGGCCTACTCTAGCGGACTATCCTACGAGCAGTACTTC.

The chain's CDR3 is CASSLDTGELFF. CDR3 bases: TGTGCCAGCAGTCTTGACACCGGGGAGCTGTTTTTT. The chain uses TRBV2 and TRBJ2-2, with unresolved D. Germline CDR1 is SNHLY and CDR2 is FYNNEI. The ends were cut back, 5 bases at V and 3 bases at J, with 4 bases in the middle. This CDR3 is 12 amino acids long.

This clone has only a few counts. The chain joins TRBV12-5 to TRBJ1-5, with no clear D. The CDR3 consists of 14 residues. The germline V and J ends were trimmed by 1 base and 3 bases, with 7 bases remaining between them. Germline V lookup: CDR1 LGHNT, CDR2 FRNRAP. Written as DNA, the CDR3 is TGTGCTAGTGGTTTGGGCCTAACCAATCAGCCCCAGCATTTT. As protein: CASGLGLTNQPQHF.

This clone was observed a single time. V is TRBV29-1 and J is TRBJ1-3; the match to TRBD1 covers 9 bases. Germline CDR1 SQVTM, CDR2 ANQGSEA. The CDR3 is 15 amino acids. Trimming at V came to 4 bases and at J to 4 bases, leaving 8 bases not matched to a gene. CDR3 DNA sequence: TGCAGCGTTGTCCAGGACAGGGGAAAGGGAAACACCATATATTTT. Amino acid sequence: CSVVQDRGKGNTIYF.

There are a few counts of this clone. The V call is TRBV5-1, the J call TRBJ2-7; 9 bases are shared with TRBD2. The CDR3 runs 15 residues. Germline CDR1 and CDR2: SGHRS and YFSETQ. J lost 4 bases, V lost 0 bases, and 5 bases had no gene match. The CDR3 spells CASSLGGGATYEQYF. Here the CDR3 DNA reads TGCGCCAGCAGCTTGGGCGGGGGGGCTACGTACGAGCAGTACTTC.

The J gene is TRBJ2-4, the V gene TRBV28; perhaps TRBD2 as D (6 bases). V was clipped by 5 bases and J by 0 bases, with 23 bases between them. The CDR3 has 19 residues. Germline-derived CDR1 and CDR2 are MDHEN and SYDVKM. CDR3 region: CASSPLNSREWVAKNIQYF. As DNA, the CDR3 is TGTGCCAGCAGTCCCCTCAACTCGCGGGAATGGGTAGCCAAAAACATTCAGTACTTC. Variable domain in full (rest from reference TRBV28 and TRBJ2-4): DVKVTQSSRYLVKRTGEKVFLECVQDMDHENMFWYRQDPGLGLRLIYFSYDVKMKEKGDIPEGYSVSREKKERFSLILESASTNQTSMYLCASSPLNSREWVAKNIQYFGAGTRLSVL.

J is TRBJ2-7 and V is TRBV7-2; weak D call: TRBD1 (5 bases). This CDR3 comprises 15 residues. Trimming took 5 bases from V and 4 from J, leaving 18 bases between them. Germline V gene sequence: CDR1 SGHTA, CDR2 FQGNSA. The CDR3 DNA reads TGTGCCAGCAGCGTTGCGGCGGACATAGGATACGAGCAGTACTTC. Translation gives CASSVAADIGYEQYF.

V gene TRBV7-8 combines with J gene TRBJ2-6; tentatively, D is TRBD2 (5 bases). The CDR3 sequence is 16 residues long. Between the trimmed V and J ends, which lost 4 bases and 2 bases, there was a span of 12 bases. Germline assignment: CDR1 SGHVS and CDR2 FQNEAQ. The CDR3 DNA sequence: TGTGCCAGCAGCTACGGAGGCAGCACTGGGGCCAACGTCCTGACTTTC. The encoded protein is CASSYGGSTGANVLTF.